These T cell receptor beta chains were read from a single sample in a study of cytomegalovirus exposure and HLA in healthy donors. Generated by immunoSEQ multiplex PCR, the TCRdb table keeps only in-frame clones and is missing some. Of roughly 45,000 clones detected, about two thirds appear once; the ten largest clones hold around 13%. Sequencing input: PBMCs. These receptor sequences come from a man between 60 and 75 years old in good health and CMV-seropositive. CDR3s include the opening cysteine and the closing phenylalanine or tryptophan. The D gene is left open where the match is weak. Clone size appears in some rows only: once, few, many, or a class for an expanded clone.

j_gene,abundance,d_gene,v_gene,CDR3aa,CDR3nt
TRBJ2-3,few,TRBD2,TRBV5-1,CASRRSGGDTDTQYF,TGCGCCAGCAGACGTAGCGGGGGGGACACAGATACGCAGTATTTT
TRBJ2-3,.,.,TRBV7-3,CASSLNREGDTQYF,TGTGCCAGCAGCTTAAACAGGGAGGGCGATACGCAGTATTTT
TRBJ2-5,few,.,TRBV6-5,CASSPGGIQETQYF,TGTGCCAGCAGCCCCGGCGGGATTCAAGAGACCCAGTACTTC
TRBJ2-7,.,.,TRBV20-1,CSAQQADEQYF,TGCAGTGCTCAACAGGCGGACGAGCAGTACTTC
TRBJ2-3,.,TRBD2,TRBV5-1,CAGSAGTSWLPDTQYF,TGCGCCGGCAGCGCCGGGACTAGTTGGCTCCCAGATACGCAGTATTTT
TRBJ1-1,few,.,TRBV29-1,CSGHYRGDTEAFF,TGCAGCGGTCACTACCGGGGTGACACTGAAGCTTTCTTT
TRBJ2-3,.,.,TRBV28,CASSLWGGTDTQYF,TGTGCCAGCAGTTTATGGGGAGGCACAGATACGCAGTATTTT
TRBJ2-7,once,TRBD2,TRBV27,CASRTGTSVAYEQYF,TGTGCCAGCAGGACCGGGACTAGCGTAGCCTACGAGCAGTACTTC
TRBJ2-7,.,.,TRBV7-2,CASSLVSAEQYF,TGTGCCAGCAGCTTGGTCAGTGCCGAGCAGTACTTC
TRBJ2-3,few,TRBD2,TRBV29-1,CSVEPGLSSDTQYF,TGCAGCGTTGAACCGGGACTAAGTTCCGATACGCAGTATTTT
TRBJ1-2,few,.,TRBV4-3,CASSHLTGNYGYTF,TGCGCCAGCAGCCACCTGACAGGCAACTATGGCTACACCTTC
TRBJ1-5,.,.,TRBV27,CASSSRQRSQPQHF,TGTGCCAGCAGTTCAAGACAGAGATCTCAGCCCCAGCATTTT
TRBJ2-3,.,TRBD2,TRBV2,CASSEASSGFTDTQYF,TGTGCCAGCAGTGAAGCGTCTAGCGGCTTCACAGATACGCAGTATTTT
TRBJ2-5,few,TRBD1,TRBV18,CASSPPGQGQETQYF,TGTGCCAGCTCACCCCCGGGACAGGGGCAAGAGACCCAGTACTTC
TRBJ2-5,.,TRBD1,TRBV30,CAWSGLQGAETQYF,TGTGCCTGGAGTGGCCTACAGGGGGCGGAGACCCAGTACTTC
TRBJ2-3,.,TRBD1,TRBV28,CASSYADRGYLTDTQYF,TGTGCCAGCAGTTACGCGGACAGGGGCTACCTCACAGATACGCAGTATTTT
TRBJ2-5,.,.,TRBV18,CASGQEETQYF,TGTGCCAGCGGACAAGAAGAGACCCAGTACTTC
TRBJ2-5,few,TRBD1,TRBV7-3,CASSLTARTGKETQYF,TGTGCCAGCAGCTTAACCGCCAGGACAGGGAAAGAGACCCAGTACTTC
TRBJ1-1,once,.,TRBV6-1,CASGDTEATEAFF,TGTGCCAGCGGGGACACGGAGGCAACTGAAGCTTTCTTT
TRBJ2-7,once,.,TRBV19,CASSSGSTLYEQYF,TGTGCCAGTAGTAGTGGGAGCACCCTCTACGAGCAGTACTTC
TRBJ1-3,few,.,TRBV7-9,CPGGDRNTIYF,TGTCCGGGGGGGGACCGGAACACCATATATTTT
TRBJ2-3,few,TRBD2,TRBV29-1,CSVATSGRTDTQYF,TGCAGCGTTGCGACTAGCGGGAGGACAGATACGCAGTATTTT
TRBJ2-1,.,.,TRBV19,CASSIGPGPVDEQFF,TGTGCCAGTAGTATAGGTCCAGGGCCGGTCGATGAGCAGTTCTTC
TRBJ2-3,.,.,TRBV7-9,CASSLDAGDTQYF,TGTGCCAGCAGCTTAGATGCGGGAGATACGCAGTATTTT
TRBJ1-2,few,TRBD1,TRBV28,CASSLPWDRGYEGYTF,TGTGCCAGCAGTTTACCCTGGGACAGGGGATACGAAGGCTACACCTTC